The present TCR beta chain was sequenced within a study of blood T cells in healthy people across ages. CDR1 and CDR2 from the germline V gene are MGHRA and YSYEKL. Trimming at V came to 2 bases and at J to 7 bases, leaving 5 bases not matched to a gene. This CDR3 has 14 residues. Samples each yielded at least 5.5 micrograms of total RNA. Findings of the study overall: Diversity was higher, and naive CD4+ cells more numerous, in long-lived donors than in aged donors. Naive T cell percentage and TCR beta diversity correlated strongly. PBMCs were not sorted, which prevented a conclusive comparison of naive versus antigen-experienced cells.

Remarks on this clonotype: Its antigen remains unidentified.

Next came a second PCR, run for about 7 to 12 cycles, which used a sample-barcoded 5' primer along with a J-beta primer mix. TCRdb reanalysed the 5' RACE reads using MiXCR and keeps one entry per CDR3 protein. The profile shows about 810,000 distinct CDR3 sequences, around 36% of them singletons. The specimen was blood. This TCR came from a man younger than 35 in good health. The rearrangement links TRBV4-1 to TRBJ1-1, with TRBD1 identical over 9 bases. The CDR3 nucleotides read TGCGCCAGCAGCCAAAAGGGACAGGGAAGTGAAGCTTTCTTT. This gives the protein CASSQKGQGSEAFF.